This T cell receptor beta chain was found in a study of blood T cell repertoires in COVID-19. Study overall: The samples span acute and convalescent COVID-19 from the United States, Italy and Spain. Sources were T cells, B-cell-depleted T cells, or PBMCs; the material itself was cDNA or gDNA.

This clone was recorded once. Deletions cut 11 bases from V and 7 bases from J, with 14 bases between. The germline gives CDR1 SEHNR, CDR2 FQNEAQ (reference sequence). CDR3 length equals 12 residues. The study recruited people aged 18 to 89 years across roughly 25 US areas. Participants' own reports of clinical history determined their cohort assignment. Sequenced by immunoSEQ multiplex PCR; TCRdb stores in-frame clones only, minus some. The sample comprises approximately 210,000 clones, around 90% of which are singletons, and 2% to 2.5% rests with the top ten. The specimen sequenced was PBMCs or T cells enriched from blood (not recorded which). The V gene is TRBV7-9, the J gene TRBJ1-4; tentatively, D is TRBD1 (5 bases). This clonotype originated in a woman aged 30 to 39 who had recovered from COVID-19. The CDR3 sequence: CAGARLGEKLFF. For the CDR3, the DNA is TGTGCCGGGGCGAGGCTAGGTGAAAAACTGTTTTTT.